This TCR beta chain was profiled in a study of blood T cell repertoires in COVID-19. This table comes from immunoSEQ multiplex PCR, and its TCRdb copy is limited to in-frame clones, with some not included. In the table there are approximately 61,000 clones, roughly 79% of which are singletons. V shed 4 bases, J shed 2 bases, and the junction held 6 bases outside the gene matches. Germline loops: CDR1 SGHNT, CDR2 YYREEE (reference sequence). The CDR3 loop spans 15 amino acids. This chain uses TRBV5-4 with TRBJ1-3, with TRBD1 matching over 7 bases. The sample consisted of peripheral blood. This TCR was recovered from a human donor in a cohort sampled during active COVID-19. The CDR3 region is CASSGGDRAGNTIYF. The CDR3 DNA reads TGTGCCAGCAGCGGGGGTGACAGGGCTGGAAACACCATATATTTT.